This T cell receptor (beta chain) was recorded in a study of cytomegalovirus exposure and HLA in healthy donors. The study, taken as a whole, reports: The listing of roughly 160 TCR beta chains classed them as cytomegalovirus-associated.

TCRdb keeps only in-frame clones here, not all; method: immunoSEQ multiplex PCR. The table has fewer than 120,000 clones, roughly 90% seen once; the top ten hold over 1.1%. On this clone itself: Antigen specificity is unknown.

Trimming left V 5 bases short and J 1 base short, with 5 bases between. The CDR3 loop spans 12 amino acids. The germline V gene has CDR1 SEHNR and CDR2 FQNEAQ (reference sequence). The chain carries TRBV7-9 and TRBJ1-2; D is uncertain. The sequence was obtained from a woman aged 30 to 39 in good health and CMV-seropositive. The sample was PBMCs. The CDR3 loop reads CASSINNYGYTF. In DNA form, the CDR3 reads TGTGCCAGCAGCATTAATAACTATGGCTACACCTTC.